The T cell receptor (beta chain) described here comes from a study of cytomegalovirus exposure and HLA in healthy donors. Regarding the study as a whole: HLA-A and HLA-B allele assignments for most subjects were reportedly predicted accurately using TCR beta sequences. TCR beta chains associated with HLA were, in a later analysis, more clonally expanded than equally common others. The likely origin of a cluster of highly shared sequence variants was a sequencing artifact.

In the case of this clone: Its antigen is unidentified.

Per the germline V gene, CDR1 is MGHDK and CDR2 is SYGVNS. V lost 4 bases to trimming and J lost 3 bases; unmatched junction nucleotides: 9. CDR3 length: 15 amino acids. 13 Jbeta primers and 60 Vbeta primers were used for the PCR. Only in-frame clones appear in the TCRdb table, and some are missing; sequencing was by immunoSEQ multiplex PCR. Among 90,000 to 100,000 clones listed, less than 80% were seen once. The gene calls are TRBV25-1 and TRBJ2-7; TRBD1 matches at 7 bases. Material for sequencing was PBMCs. This sequence was found in a man aged 35 to 55 in good health and CMV-seronegative. DNA for the CDR3: TGTGCCAGCAGTGTATCTCCAAGGGACAGCTACGAGCAGTACTTC. It is translated as CASSVSPRDSYEQYF.